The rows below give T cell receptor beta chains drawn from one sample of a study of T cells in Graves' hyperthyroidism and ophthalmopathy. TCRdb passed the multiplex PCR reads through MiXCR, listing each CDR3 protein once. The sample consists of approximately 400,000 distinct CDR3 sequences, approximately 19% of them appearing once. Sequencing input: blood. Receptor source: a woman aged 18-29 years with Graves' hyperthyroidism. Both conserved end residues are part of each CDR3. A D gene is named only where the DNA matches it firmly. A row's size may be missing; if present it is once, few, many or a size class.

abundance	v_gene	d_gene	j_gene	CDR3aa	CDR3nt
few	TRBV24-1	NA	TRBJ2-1	CATSVTGLLGNEQFF	TGTGCCACCAGTGTTACGGGCCTCTTGGGGAATGAGCAGTTCTTC
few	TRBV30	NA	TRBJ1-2	CAWSGTTEGYTF	TGTGCCTGGAGTGGCACAACGGAGGGCTACACCTTC
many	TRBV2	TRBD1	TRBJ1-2	CASSEGDRRNYGYTF	TGTGCCAGCAGTGAAGGGGACAGACGAAACTATGGCTACACCTTC
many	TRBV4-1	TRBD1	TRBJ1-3	CASSQDRYRGTGNTIYF	TGCGCCAGCAGCCAAGATCGATACAGGGGCACTGGAAACACCATATATTTT
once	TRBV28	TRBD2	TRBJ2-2	CASYGGYGELFF	TGTGCCAGTTACGGGGGGTACGGGGAGCTGTTTTTT
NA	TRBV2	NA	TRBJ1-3	CASSGGSFSGNTIYF	TGTGCCAGCAGTGGGGGCAGCTTCTCTGGAAACACCATATATTTT
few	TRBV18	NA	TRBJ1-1	CASSQRTAGEAFF	TGTGCCAGCTCACAACGGACCGCCGGGGAAGCTTTCTTT
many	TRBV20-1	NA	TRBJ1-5	CSARDAGSESMPQHF	TGCAGTGCTAGGGATGCAGGGAGTGAGTCGATGCCCCAGCATTTT
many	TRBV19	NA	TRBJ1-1	CASSIGGGVMNTEAFF	TGTGCCAGTAGTATAGGTGGAGGGGTAATGAACACTGAAGCTTTCTTT
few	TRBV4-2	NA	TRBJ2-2	CASSQEIKQQGNTGELFF	TGTGCCAGCAGCCAAGAGATAAAACAACAGGGGAACACCGGGGAGCTGTTTTTT
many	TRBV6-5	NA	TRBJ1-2	CASSYSGLRGYTF	TGTGCCAGCAGTTACTCAGGATTACGGGGCTACACCTTC
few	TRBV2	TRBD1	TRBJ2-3	CASRGRGSTDTQYF	TGTGCCAGCAGGGGCAGGGGGTCCACAGATACGCAGTATTTT
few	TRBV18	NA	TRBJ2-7	CASSPVPPYEQYF	TGTGCCAGCTCACCCGTGCCCCCCTACGAGCAGTACTTC
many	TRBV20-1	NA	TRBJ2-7	CSARDRSGSASRLYEQYF	TGCAGTGCTAGAGATCGGAGCGGGTCAGCCAGCCGCCTCTACGAGCAGTACTTC
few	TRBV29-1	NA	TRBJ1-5	CSVGGDQPQHF	TGCAGCGTTGGAGGGGATCAGCCCCAGCATTTT
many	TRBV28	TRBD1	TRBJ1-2	CASGSGGSGYTF	TGTGCCAGCGGCTCAGGGGGCTCTGGCTACACCTTC
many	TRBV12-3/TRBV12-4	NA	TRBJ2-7	CASTTGRRTYEQYF	TGTGCCAGCACCACAGGACGGAGGACCTACGAGCAGTACTTC
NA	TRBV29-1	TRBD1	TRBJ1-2	CSVEPRDRVYGYTF	TGCAGCGTTGAACCCCGGGACAGGGTCTATGGCTACACCTTC
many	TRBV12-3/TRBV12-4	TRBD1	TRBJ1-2	CASSFPQGRGPGYTF	TGTGCCAGCAGTTTCCCCCAGGGCAGGGGGCCTGGCTACACCTTC
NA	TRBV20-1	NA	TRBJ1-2	CSATQVGGNYGYTF	TGCAGTGCTACGCAAGTTGGGGGTAACTATGGCTACACCTTC
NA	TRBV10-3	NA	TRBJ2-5	CAISPELETQYF	TGTGCCATCAGTCCAGAGCTAGAGACCCAGTACTTC
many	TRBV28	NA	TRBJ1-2	CASSYARERRYTF	TGTGCCAGCAGTTATGCGAGGGAGAGACGCTACACCTTC
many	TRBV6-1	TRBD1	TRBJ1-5	CASSGTTGGKGNQPQHF	TGTGCCAGCAGTGGAACCACAGGGGGCAAAGGCAATCAGCCCCAGCATTTT
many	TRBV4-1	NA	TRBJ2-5	CASSQVEGRPTSRGTQYF	TGCGCCAGCAGCCAAGTTGAGGGCCGTCCTACCTCCAGGGGGACCCAGTACTTC
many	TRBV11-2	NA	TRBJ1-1	CASIGTFPYPTEAFF	TGTGCCAGCATCGGGACGTTCCCCTACCCCACTGAAGCTTTCTTT
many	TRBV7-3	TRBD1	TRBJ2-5	CASSPRDRGETQYF	TGTGCCAGCAGCCCCCGGGACAGGGGGGAGACCCAGTACTTC
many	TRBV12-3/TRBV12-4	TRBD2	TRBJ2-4	CASSSRGENIKYF	TGTGCCAGCAGTTCCCGGGGGGAAAACATTAAGTACTTC